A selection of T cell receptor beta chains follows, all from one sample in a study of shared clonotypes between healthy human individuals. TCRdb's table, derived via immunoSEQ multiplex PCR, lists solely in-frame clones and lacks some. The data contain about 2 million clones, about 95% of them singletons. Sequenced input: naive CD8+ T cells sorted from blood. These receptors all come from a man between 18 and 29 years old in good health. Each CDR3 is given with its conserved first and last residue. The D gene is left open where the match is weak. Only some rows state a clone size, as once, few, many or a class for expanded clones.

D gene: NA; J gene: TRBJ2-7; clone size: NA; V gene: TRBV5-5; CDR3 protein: CASSLEGSSYEQYF; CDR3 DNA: TGTGCCAGCAGCTTGGAGGGGAGCTCCTACGAGCAGTACTTC
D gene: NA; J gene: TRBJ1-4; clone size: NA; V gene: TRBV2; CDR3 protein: CASRAPEGLFF; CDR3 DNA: TGTGCCAGCAGGGCCCCAGAGGGACTGTTTTTT
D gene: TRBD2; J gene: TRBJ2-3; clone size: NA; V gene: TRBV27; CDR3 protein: CASSPSGGSQYF; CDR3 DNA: TGTGCCAGCAGTCCAAGCGGGGGGTCTCAGTATTTT
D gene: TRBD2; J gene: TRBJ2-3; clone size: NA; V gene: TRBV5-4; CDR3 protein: CASSLAGGDTQYF; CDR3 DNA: TGTGCCAGCAGCCTAGCGGGGGGAGATACGCAGTATTTT
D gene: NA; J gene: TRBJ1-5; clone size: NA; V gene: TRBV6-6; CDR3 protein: CAIRGGEWNNQPQHF; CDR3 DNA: TGTGCCATTAGAGGCGGGGAGTGGAACAATCAGCCCCAGCATTTT
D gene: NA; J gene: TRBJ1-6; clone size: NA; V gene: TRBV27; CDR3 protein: CASRPGTYNSPLHF; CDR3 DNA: TGTGCCAGCCGCCCGGGGACCTATAATTCACCCCTCCACTTT
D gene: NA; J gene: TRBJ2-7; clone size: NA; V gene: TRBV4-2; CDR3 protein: CASSQVTGPFYEQYF; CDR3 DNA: TGTGCCAGCAGCCAAGTTACGGGCCCATTCTACGAGCAGTACTTC
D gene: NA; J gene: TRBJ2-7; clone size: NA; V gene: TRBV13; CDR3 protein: CASSLGGGYEQYF; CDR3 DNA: TGTGCCAGCAGCTTAGGAGGGGGTTACGAGCAGTACTTC
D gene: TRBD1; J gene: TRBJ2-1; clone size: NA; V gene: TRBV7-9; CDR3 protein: CASSLTTGVLDNEQFF; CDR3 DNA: TGTGCCAGCAGCTTAACGACAGGGGTGTTAGACAATGAGCAGTTCTTC
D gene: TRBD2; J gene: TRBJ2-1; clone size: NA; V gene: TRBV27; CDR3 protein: CASSSSGSRNEQFF; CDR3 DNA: TGTGCCAGCAGTAGTAGCGGGTCCCGCAATGAGCAGTTCTTC
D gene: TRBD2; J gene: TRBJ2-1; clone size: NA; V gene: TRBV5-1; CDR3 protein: CASSLRTSVYSPPYNEQFF; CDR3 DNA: TGCGCCAGCAGCTTGCGGACTAGCGTCTACTCCCCCCCTTACAATGAGCAGTTCTTC
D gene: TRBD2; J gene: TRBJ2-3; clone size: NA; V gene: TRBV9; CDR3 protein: CASTPAGVTDTQYF; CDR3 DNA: TGTGCCAGCACTCCAGCGGGGGTCACAGATACGCAGTATTTT
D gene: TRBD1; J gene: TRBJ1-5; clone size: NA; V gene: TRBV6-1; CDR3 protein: CASSEYGTGGPLNNQPQHF; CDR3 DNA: TGTGCCAGCAGTGAATACGGGACAGGGGGCCCATTGAACAATCAGCCCCAGCATTTT
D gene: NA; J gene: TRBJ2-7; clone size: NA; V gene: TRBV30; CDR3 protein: CAWSSGSSYEQYF; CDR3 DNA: TGTGCCTGGAGTTCCGGGAGCTCCTACGAGCAGTACTTC
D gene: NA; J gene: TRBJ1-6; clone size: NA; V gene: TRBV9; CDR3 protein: CASSVESSAGIDSPLHF; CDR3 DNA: TGTGCCAGCAGCGTAGAATCTTCGGCAGGGATCGATTCACCCCTCCACTTT
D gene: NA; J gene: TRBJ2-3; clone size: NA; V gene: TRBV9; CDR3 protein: CASSVESPDTQYF; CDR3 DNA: TGTGCCAGCAGCGTAGAATCCCCAGATACGCAGTATTTT
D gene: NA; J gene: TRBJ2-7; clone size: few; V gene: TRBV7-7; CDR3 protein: CASSLGPSYEQYF; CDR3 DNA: TGTGCTAGCAGCTTGGGACCCTCCTACGAGCAGTACTTC
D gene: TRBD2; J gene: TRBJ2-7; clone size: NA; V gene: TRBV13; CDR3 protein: CASSTVGGEGEQYF; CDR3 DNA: TGTGCCAGCAGCACCGTTGGGGGGGAAGGCGAGCAGTACTTC
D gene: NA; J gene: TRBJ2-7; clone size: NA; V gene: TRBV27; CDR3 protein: CASTFSSGLAPYEQYF; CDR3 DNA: TGTGCCAGCACTTTCTCGTCCGGACTTGCCCCCTACGAGCAGTACTTC
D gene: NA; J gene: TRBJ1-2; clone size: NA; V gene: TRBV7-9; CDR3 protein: CASSFSTVYGYTF; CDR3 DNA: TGTGCCAGCAGCTTTTCGACGGTCTATGGCTACACCTTC
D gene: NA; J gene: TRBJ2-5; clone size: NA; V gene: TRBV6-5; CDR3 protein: CASSEQGHSDAQYF; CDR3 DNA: TGTGCCAGCAGTGAACAGGGACACTCTGATGCCCAGTACTTC
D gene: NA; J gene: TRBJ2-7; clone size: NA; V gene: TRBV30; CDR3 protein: CAWSGGSGEQYF; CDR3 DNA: TGTGCCTGGAGTGGGGGTAGTGGCGAGCAGTACTTC
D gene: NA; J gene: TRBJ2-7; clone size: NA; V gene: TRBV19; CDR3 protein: CASSIDPSSYEQYF; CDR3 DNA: TGTGCCAGTAGTATAGATCCCTCCTCCTACGAGCAGTACTTC
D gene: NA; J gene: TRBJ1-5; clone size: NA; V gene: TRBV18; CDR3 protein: CASSLAHGAEYSNQPQHF; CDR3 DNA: TGTGCCAGCTCACTAGCCCACGGCGCAGAATATAGCAATCAGCCCCAGCATTTT
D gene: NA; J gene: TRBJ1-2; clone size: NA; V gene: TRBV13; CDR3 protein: CASSSPGGRYGYTF; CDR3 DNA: TGTGCCAGCAGCTCCCCGGGGGGCCGCTATGGCTACACCTTC
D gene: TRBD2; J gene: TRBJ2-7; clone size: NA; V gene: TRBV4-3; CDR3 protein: CASSQDGVAGEAHEQYF; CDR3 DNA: TGCGCCAGCAGCCAAGATGGGGTAGCGGGAGAGGCCCACGAGCAGTACTTC
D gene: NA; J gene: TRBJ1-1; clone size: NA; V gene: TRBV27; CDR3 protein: CASSLLKGSEAFF; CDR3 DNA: TGTGCCAGCAGTTTGTTAAAGGGATCGGAGGCTTTCTTT
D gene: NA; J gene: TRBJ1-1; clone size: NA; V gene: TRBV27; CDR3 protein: CASSPRRAAGLDTEAFF; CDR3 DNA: TGTGCCAGCAGCCCTAGGCGGGCGGCAGGGCTGGACACTGAAGCTTTCTTT
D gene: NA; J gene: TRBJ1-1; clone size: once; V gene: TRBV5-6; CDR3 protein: CASSQQGLNTEAFF; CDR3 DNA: TGTGCCAGCAGCCAACAGGGTTTGAACACTGAAGCTTTCTTT
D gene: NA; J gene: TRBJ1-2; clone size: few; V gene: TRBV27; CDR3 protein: CASGPGGAGYTF; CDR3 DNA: TGTGCCAGCGGTCCCGGCGGGGCCGGCTACACCTTC
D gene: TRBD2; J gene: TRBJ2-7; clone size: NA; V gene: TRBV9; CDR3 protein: CASSETGLANDEQYF; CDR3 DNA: TGTGCCAGCAGCGAGACGGGACTAGCGAACGACGAGCAGTACTTC
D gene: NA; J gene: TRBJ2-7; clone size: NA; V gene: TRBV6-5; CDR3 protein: CASSYSSGTFNEQYF; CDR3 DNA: TGTGCCAGCAGTTACTCATCGGGGACCTTCAACGAGCAGTACTTC
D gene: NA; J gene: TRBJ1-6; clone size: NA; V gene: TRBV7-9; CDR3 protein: CASSPPVWDLENSPLHF; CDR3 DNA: TGTGCCAGCAGCCCCCCTGTATGGGACCTTGAAAATTCACCCCTCCACTTT
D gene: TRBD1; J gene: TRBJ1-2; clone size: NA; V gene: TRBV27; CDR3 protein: CASSFEGAYGYTF; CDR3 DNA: TGTGCCAGCAGTTTCGAGGGGGCCTATGGCTACACCTTC
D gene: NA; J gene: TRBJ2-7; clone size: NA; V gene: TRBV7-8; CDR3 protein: CASSSLGGSWATYEQYF; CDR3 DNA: TGTGCCAGCAGCTCCCTGGGGGGCTCCTGGGCCACCTACGAGCAGTACTTC
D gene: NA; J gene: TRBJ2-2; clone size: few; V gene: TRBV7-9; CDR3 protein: CASSFVRGELFF; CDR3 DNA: TGTGCCAGCAGCTTTGTTCGCGGGGAGCTGTTTTTT
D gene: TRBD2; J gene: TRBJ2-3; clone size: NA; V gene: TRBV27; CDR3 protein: CASSWTSGGESDTQYF; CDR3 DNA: TGTGCCAGCAGTTGGACTAGCGGGGGAGAATCAGATACGCAGTATTTT
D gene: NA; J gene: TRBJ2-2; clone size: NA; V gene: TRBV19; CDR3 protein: CASSIPGGTGELFF; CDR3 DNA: TGTGCCAGTAGTATACCCGGGGGCACCGGGGAGCTGTTTTTT
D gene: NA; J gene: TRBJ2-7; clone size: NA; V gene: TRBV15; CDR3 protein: CATSEGFSYEQYF; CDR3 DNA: TGTGCCACCAGCGAGGGGTTTTCCTACGAGCAGTACTTC
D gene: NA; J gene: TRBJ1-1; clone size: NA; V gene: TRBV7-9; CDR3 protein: CASSRDNTEAFF; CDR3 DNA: TGTGCCAGCAGCCGGGATAACACTGAAGCTTTCTTT
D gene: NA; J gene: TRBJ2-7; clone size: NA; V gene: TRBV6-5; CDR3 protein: CASSSGRYEQYF; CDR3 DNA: TGTGCCAGCAGTTCCGGCAGGTACGAGCAGTACTTC
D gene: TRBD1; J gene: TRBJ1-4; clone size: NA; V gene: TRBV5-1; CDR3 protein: CASRSGQGGNEKLFF; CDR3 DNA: TGCGCCAGCAGGTCCGGACAGGGCGGCAATGAAAAACTGTTTTTT
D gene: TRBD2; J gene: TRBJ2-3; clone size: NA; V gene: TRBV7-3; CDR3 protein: CASSGRAGEPSSTDTQYF; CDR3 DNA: TGTGCCAGCAGCGGTCGAGCGGGGGAACCCTCTAGCACAGATACGCAGTATTTT
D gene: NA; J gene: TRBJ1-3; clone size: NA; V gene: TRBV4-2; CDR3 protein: CASSHEIGGSGNTIYF; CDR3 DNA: TGTGCCAGCAGCCATGAAATAGGGGGGTCTGGAAACACCATATATTTT
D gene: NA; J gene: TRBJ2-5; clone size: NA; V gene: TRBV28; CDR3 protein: CASTFNQETQYF; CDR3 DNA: TGTGCCAGCACGTTTAACCAAGAGACCCAGTACTTC
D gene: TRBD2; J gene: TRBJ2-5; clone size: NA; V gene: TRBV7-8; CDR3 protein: CAIYPGLAGGLLGETQYF; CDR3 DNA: TGTGCCATCTACCCCGGACTAGCGGGGGGATTATTGGGAGAGACCCAGTACTTC
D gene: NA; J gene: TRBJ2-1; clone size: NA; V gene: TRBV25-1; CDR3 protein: CATETAYNEQFF; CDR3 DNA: TGTGCCACTGAGACGGCGTACAATGAGCAGTTCTTC
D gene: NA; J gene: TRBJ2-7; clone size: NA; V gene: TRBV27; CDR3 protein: CASSFVGGNYEQYF; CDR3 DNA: TGTGCCAGCAGTTTTGTCGGAGGGAACTACGAGCAGTACTTC
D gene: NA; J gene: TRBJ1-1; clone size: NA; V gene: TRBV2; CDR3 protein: CASSPTAYTEAFF; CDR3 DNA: TGTGCCAGCAGCCCGACAGCCTACACTGAAGCTTTCTTT
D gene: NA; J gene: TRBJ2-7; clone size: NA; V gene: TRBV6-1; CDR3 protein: CASRGSYEQYF; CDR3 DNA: TGTGCCAGCAGAGGCTCCTACGAGCAGTACTTC